The rows below give T cell receptor beta chains drawn from one sample of a study of radiotherapy plus CTLA-4 blockade in lung cancer. The protocol was immunoSEQ multiplex PCR, while the TCRdb copy is restricted to in-frame clones and leaves out a portion. Of approximately 78,000 clones listed, roughly 78% are singletons. Sequenced here: peripheral blood, sampled from a patient treated with radiotherapy plus ipilimumab. The receptor source for this set is a human donor with non-small cell lung cancer who had a complete response to radiotherapy plus ipilimumab. Each CDR3 is given with its conserved first and last residue. The D gene is left open where the match is weak. Expanded clones are given a class, and other clones once, few, many or no size at all.

D: NA; J: TRBJ1-2; V: TRBV19; size: NA; CDR3: CASSIRFREGVYGYTF; DNA: TGTGCCAGTAGTATTCGGTTCCGGGAGGGAGTGTATGGCTACACCTTC
D: NA; J: TRBJ2-5; V: TRBV18; size: few; CDR3: CASSYIRPGPEETQYF; DNA: TGTGCCAGCTCATATATAAGGCCGGGGCCCGAAGAGACCCAGTACTTC
D: TRBD1; J: TRBJ2-5; V: TRBV27; size: NA; CDR3: CASSSLGQGEETQYF; DNA: TGTGCCAGCAGTTCGTTGGGACAGGGTGAAGAGACCCAGTACTTC
D: NA; J: TRBJ2-1; V: TRBV30; size: NA; CDR3: CAWTDGNYNEQFF; DNA: TGTGCCTGGACGGACGGGAACTACAATGAGCAGTTCTTC
D: TRBD1; J: TRBJ2-5; V: TRBV4-1; size: NA; CDR3: CASSQESRQGETQYF; DNA: TGCGCCAGCAGCCAAGAAAGTCGACAGGGGGAGACCCAGTACTTC
D: NA; J: TRBJ2-1; V: TRBV11-3; size: once; CDR3: CASSLDLVASYNEQFF; DNA: TGTGCCAGCAGCTTAGATTTAGTAGCAAGCTACAATGAGCAGTTCTTC
D: NA; J: TRBJ1-5; V: TRBV6-4; size: NA; CDR3: CATSTGIDQPQHF; DNA: TGTGCCACAAGTACAGGGATCGATCAGCCCCAGCATTTT
D: TRBD2; J: TRBJ2-1; V: TRBV25-1; size: NA; CDR3: CASRGGLAGGSSYNEQFF; DNA: TGTGCCAGCAGGGGCGGACTAGCGGGAGGGAGCTCCTACAATGAGCAGTTCTTC
D: NA; J: TRBJ1-5; V: TRBV9; size: NA; CDR3: CASSSGQYSNQPQHF; DNA: TGTGCCAGCAGCTCAGGACAGTATAGCAATCAGCCCCAGCATTTT
D: NA; J: TRBJ1-1; V: TRBV10-3; size: NA; CDR3: CAISPPQGLATEAFF; DNA: TGTGCCATCAGTCCCCCGCAGGGTTTAGCCACTGAAGCTTTCTTT
D: TRBD1; J: TRBJ2-1; V: TRBV7-2; size: NA; CDR3: CASSLTGDEQFF; DNA: TGTGCCAGCAGCCTGACAGGGGATGAGCAGTTCTTC
D: TRBD2; J: TRBJ2-1; V: TRBV11-2; size: NA; CDR3: CASSSVLAGGLNEQFF; DNA: TGTGCCAGCAGCTCAGTGCTAGCGGGAGGGTTAAATGAGCAGTTCTTC
D: NA; J: TRBJ2-1; V: TRBV27; size: NA; CDR3: CASSSGSGSYNEQFF; DNA: TGTGCCAGCAGTTCGGGTAGCGGTTCCTACAATGAGCAGTTCTTC
D: NA; J: TRBJ1-2; V: TRBV5-4; size: many; CDR3: CASSFPGRARDYGYTF; DNA: TGTGCCAGCAGCTTCCCTGGCCGAGCCAGGGACTATGGCTACACCTTC
D: TRBD1; J: TRBJ2-5; V: TRBV11-3; size: NA; CDR3: CASSHGQGDNQETQYF; DNA: TGTGCCAGCAGCCACGGACAGGGGGATAACCAAGAGACCCAGTACTTC
D: NA; J: TRBJ1-2; V: TRBV6-5; size: once; CDR3: CASRSTEANYGYTF; DNA: TGTGCCAGCAGATCGACAGAAGCTAACTATGGCTACACCTTC
D: NA; J: TRBJ1-2; V: TRBV5-1; size: once; CDR3: CASSFGAAINYGYTF; DNA: TGCGCCAGCAGCTTTGGTGCAGCCATTAACTATGGCTACACCTTC
D: NA; J: TRBJ1-5; V: TRBV18; size: NA; CDR3: CASSPGNSNQPQHF; DNA: TGTGCCAGCTCACCAGGGAATAGCAATCAGCCCCAGCATTTT
D: TRBD1; J: TRBJ1-5; V: TRBV6-1; size: NA; CDR3: CASSYTGGNQPQHF; DNA: TGTGCCAGCAGCTACACAGGGGGCAATCAGCCCCAGCATTTT
D: NA; J: TRBJ2-3; V: TRBV5-4; size: NA; CDR3: CASSLEAGVGVTDTQYF; DNA: TGTGCCAGCAGCTTGGAGGCAGGGGTAGGAGTGACAGATACGCAGTATTTT
D: NA; J: TRBJ1-1; V: TRBV30; size: NA; CDR3: CAWSQRNVAFF; DNA: TGTGCCTGGAGTCAGCGAAATGTGGCTTTCTTT
D: NA; J: TRBJ2-1; V: TRBV5-4; size: NA; CDR3: CASSFSWGAGGEQFF; DNA: TGTGCCAGCAGCTTCAGCTGGGGGGCCGGGGGAGAGCAGTTCTTC
D: TRBD1; J: TRBJ1-5; V: TRBV19; size: once; CDR3: CASNTGQSNQPQHF; DNA: TGTGCCAGTAACACGGGACAGAGCAATCAGCCCCAGCATTTT
D: NA; J: TRBJ2-1; V: TRBV30; size: NA; CDR3: CAWSKGERDTRVEQFF; DNA: TGTGCCTGGAGTAAGGGAGAACGGGACACGCGGGTTGAGCAGTTCTTC
D: NA; J: TRBJ1-2; V: TRBV5-4; size: NA; CDR3: CASSLPANYGYTF; DNA: TGTGCCAGCAGCTTACCAGCTAACTATGGCTACACCTTC
D: NA; J: TRBJ1-4; V: TRBV7-8; size: NA; CDR3: CASSLARHNEKLFF; DNA: TGTGCCAGCAGCTTAGCGAGACATAATGAAAAACTGTTTTTT
D: NA; J: TRBJ2-3; V: TRBV7-9; size: NA; CDR3: CASSFVSGRTDTQYF; DNA: TGTGCCAGCAGTTTCGTAAGCGGACGCACAGATACGCAGTATTTT
D: NA; J: TRBJ2-3; V: TRBV28; size: NA; CDR3: CASSLGLRDTQYF; DNA: TGTGCCAGCAGTCTTGGACTACGGGATACGCAGTATTTT
D: NA; J: TRBJ1-2; V: TRBV28; size: NA; CDR3: CASSLNNYGYTF; DNA: TGTGCCAGCAGTTTAAACAACTATGGCTACACCTTC
D: NA; J: TRBJ1-2; V: TRBV9; size: NA; CDR3: CASSSEGHRPFYGYTF; DNA: TGTGCCAGCAGTTCGGAGGGGCACAGGCCGTTCTATGGCTACACCTTC
D: NA; J: TRBJ1-4; V: TRBV28; size: NA; CDR3: CASRSGGTNEKLFF; DNA: TGTGCCAGCAGATCCGGGGGAACTAATGAAAAACTGTTTTTT
D: TRBD2; J: TRBJ2-1; V: TRBV11-3; size: once; CDR3: CASSFGTSPGEQFF; DNA: TGTGCCAGCAGCTTCGGGACTAGCCCTGGTGAGCAGTTCTTC
D: NA; J: TRBJ2-7; V: TRBV7-6; size: few; CDR3: CASSPGQGIYEQYF; DNA: TGTGCCAGCAGCCCCGGGCAGGGGATCTACGAGCAGTACTTC
D: NA; J: TRBJ1-1; V: TRBV7-2; size: NA; CDR3: CASSSHGLRDTEAFF; DNA: TGTGCCAGCAGCTCCCACGGGCTCCGGGACACTGAAGCTTTCTTT
D: NA; J: TRBJ2-1; V: TRBV7-8; size: NA; CDR3: CASSLGDRDEQFF; DNA: TGTGCCAGCAGCTTAGGGGACCGGGACGAGCAGTTCTTC